The 32 T cell receptor beta chains listed next were all sequenced from one sample in a study of T cells after yellow fever vaccination. Via MiXCR, TCRdb re-called the 5' RACE reads, giving one row per CDR3 protein. The sample includes 500,000 to 550,000 distinct CDR3 sequences, roughly a fifth of them seen just once. The source material was PBMCs, sampled 21 days after the first yellow fever vaccination. Receptors were obtained from a man younger than 30 who received the YFV17D yellow fever vaccine.

This clonotype was counted a few times. The chain carries TRBV7-2 and TRBJ2-1; D is tentatively TRBD1 or TRBD2 (5 bases each). CDR3 length: 13 amino acids. V shed 4 bases and J shed 1 base, with 5 bases lying between them. CDR1 SGHTA and CDR2 FQGNSA come from the germline V gene. This CDR3 is CASSWGSYNEQFF. DNA for the CDR3: TGTGCCAGCAGCTGGGGGTCCTACAATGAGCAGTTCTTC.

This clonotype was found a few times. The chain uses TRBV15 and TRBJ1-1; no firm D call. Germline V gene data show CDR1 as LNHNV and CDR2 as YYDKDF (reference sequence). CDR3 size: 14 residues. The V end lost 2 bases, the J end lost 7 bases, and 14 bases lay between the germline ends. CDR3 sequence (DNA): TGTGCCACCAGCAGACCCCTTTTTCCGGATGAAGCTTTCTTT. Its protein is CATSRPLFPDEAFF.

The chain joins TRBV3-1 to TRBJ2-3; tentatively, D is TRBD1 (6 bases). The CDR3 is made up of 14 amino acids. Germline values: CDR1 LGHDT, CDR2 YNNKEL (reference sequence). The V and J ends lost 4 bases and 2 bases respectively, with 10 bases between them. CDR3 region: CASSPQGYTDTQYF. The CDR3, as DNA: TGTGCCAGCAGCCCACAGGGATACACAGATACGCAGTATTTT.

The chain employs TRBV7-2 and TRBJ2-7; D is ambiguous. The CDR3 consists of 13 residues. Trimming left V 1 base short and J 1 base short, with 5 bases between. The germline CDR1 and CDR2 sequences are SGHTA and FQGNSA. The CDR3 DNA reads as TGTGCCAGCAGCTTAGAGCGTTCCTACGAGCAGTACTTC. It yields the protein CASSLERSYEQYF.

A few counts support this clonotype. The rearrangement joins TRBV20-1 to TRBJ2-1, with 10 nucleotides matching TRBD1. The germline CDR1 and CDR2 sequences are DFQATT and SNEGSKA (reference sequence). With V trimmed by 6 bases and J by 1 base, 15 bases remained unmatched. The CDR3 extends over 18 amino acids. CDR3 loop: CSADSGQGGLWSYNEQFF. The CDR3 coding sequence is TGCAGTGCGGACTCCGGACAGGGGGGGTTGTGGTCCTACAATGAGCAGTTCTTC.

This clonotype was found a few times. The rearrangement uses TRBV21-1 and TRBJ2-7; TRBD2, the table's D call, lacks a check against the DNA. TRBV21-1 is marked as a pseudogene. The CDR3 totals 17 residues. The CDR3 here is CASSKGVTRTSSYEQYV. DNA for the CDR3: TGTGCCAGCAGCAAAGGCGTGACTAGAACCAGCTCCTACGAGCAGTACGTC.

This sequence joins TRBV29-1 and TRBJ2-3; tentatively, D is TRBD2 (5 bases). Trimming took 2 bases from V and 1 from J, leaving 7 bases between them. This CDR3 spans 13 amino acids. Germline assignment: CDR1 SQVTM and CDR2 ANQGSEA. The CDR3 loop reads CSVESSGTDTQYF. For the CDR3, the DNA is TGCAGCGTTGAAAGTAGCGGCACAGATACGCAGTATTTT.

This clonotype was picked up a small number of times. The rearrangement joins TRBV7-9 to TRBJ2-1; 8 bases map to TRBD2. Germline loops: CDR1 SEHNR, CDR2 FQNEAQ (reference sequence). Losses at the gene ends were 5 bases for V and 7 bases for J; bases not matched to a gene: 10. This CDR3 is built from 15 residues. The CDR3 here is CASSSSGGARNEQFF. CDR3 in DNA: TGTGCCAGCAGCAGCTCCGGGGGGGCCAGGAATGAGCAGTTCTTC.

The rearrangement uses TRBV7-6 and TRBJ2-5; D uncertain. CDR3 length: 16 amino acids. Germline V gene data show CDR1 as SGHVS and CDR2 as FNYEAQ. Trimming took 5 bases from V and 0 from J, leaving 16 bases between them. The CDR3 DNA reads as TGTGCCAGCAGCCAGTCCGGGTACCCTTACCAAGAGACCCAGTACTTC. It yields the protein CASSQSGYPYQETQYF.

CDR3 in DNA: TGTGCCAGCAGCCAAGGGGCGGGGACCCTCCCCTACAATGAGCAGTTCTTC. Its protein product is CASSQGAGTLPYNEQFF. The V call is TRBV3-1, the J call TRBJ2-1, with D maybe TRBD2 (6 bases). V shed 1 base and J shed 2 bases, with 15 bases lying between them. Germline V gene lookup returns CDR1 LGHDT and CDR2 YNNKEL (reference sequence). The CDR3 contains 17 residues.

The chain combines TRBV4-3 with TRBJ2-1; D is uncertain. CDR3 length equals 14 residues. The germline gives CDR1 LGHNA, CDR2 YSLEER. V was pared by 0 bases and J by 6 bases, with 9 bases between. The CDR3: CASSQDNLGNEQFF. The CDR3 DNA reads TGCGCCAGCAGCCAAGATAACCTGGGCAATGAGCAGTTCTTC.

This clonotype was detected a few times. This sequence joins TRBV6-5 and TRBJ2-1; D is possibly TRBD1 (5 bases). Looked up from germline, CDR1 is MNHEY and CDR2 is SVGAGI. The CDR3 is 18 residues long. The ends were cut back, 2 bases at V and 0 bases at J, with 17 bases in the middle. The CDR3 region is CASSYLSAGMSSYNEQFF. In nucleotides, the CDR3 is TGTGCCAGCAGTTACCTTTCGGCAGGGATGAGCTCCTACAATGAGCAGTTCTTC.

This clonotype was counted only a few times. The genes are TRBV4-2 and TRBJ1-3; D not certain. Germline assignment: CDR1 LGHNA and CDR2 YNFKEQ. This CDR3 is built from 18 residues. The V gene lost 0 bases and the J gene lost 1 base, with 16 bases spanning the gap. The CDR3 nucleotides read TGTGCCAGCAGCCAAGAGTTCTCCCGGGTTTGGTCTGGAAACACCATATATTTT. Amino acids: CASSQEFSRVWSGNTIYF.

The chain is built from TRBV12-3 or TRBV12-4 and TRBJ2-5; 9 bases are shared with TRBD2. V gave up 4 bases and J gave up 5 bases; unmatched junction bases: 11. This CDR3 has 16 amino acids. The CDR3 DNA sequence: TGTGCCAGCAGTTCCTCAGGGAGCGGGGGGTTCGAGACCCAGTACTTC. Protein: CASSSSGSGGFETQYF.

The chain employs TRBV4-2 and TRBJ1-1, with D perhaps matching TRBD1 (6 bases). The ends were cut back, 4 bases at V and 4 bases at J, with 22 bases in the middle. The length of the CDR3 is 17 residues. Germline V gene data show CDR1 as LGHNA and CDR2 as YNFKEQ. The CDR3 DNA follows: TGTGCCAGCAGCCGACGGAGGGACATCGCTCAGGGCACTGAAGCTTTCTTT. Translating it yields CASSRRRDIAQGTEAFF.

This clonotype showed up just a few times. The chain is built from TRBV20-1 and TRBJ1-4; 8 bases line up with TRBD1. This CDR3 comprises 13 residues. The trim removed 0 bases at V and 8 bases at J, leaving 2 bases unmatched. Germline V gene data show CDR1 as DFQATT and CDR2 as SNEGSKA (reference sequence). The CDR3 nucleotides are TGCAGTGCTAGAGAGGGGACAGGAGAAAAACTGTTTTTT. The encoded protein is CSAREGTGEKLFF.

At least ten counts were recorded for this clonotype. This chain joins TRBV7-2 and TRBJ2-5, with D uncertain. This CDR3 has 15 amino acids. The V and J ends lost 4 bases and 5 bases respectively, with 17 bases between them. Germline-derived CDR1 and CDR2 are SGHTA and FQGNSA. DNA for the CDR3: TGTGCCAGCAGCTCCAACAGTGGTATAAAGGAGACCCAGTACTTC. This codes for CASSSNSGIKETQYF. The full variable domain, rest sourced from reference TRBV7-2 and TRBJ2-5, is GAGVSQSPSNKVTEKGKDVELRCDPISGHTALYWYRQSLGQGLEFLIYFQGNSAPDKSGLPSDRFSAERTGGSVSTLTIQRTQQEDSAVYLCASSSNSGIKETQYFGPGTRLLVL.

The sample holds a few counts of this clonotype. The chain joins TRBV5-1 to TRBJ2-3; 10 bases line up with TRBD2. V lost 0 bases, J lost 0 bases, and 4 bases stayed unmatched. The CDR3 is 17 amino acids. CDR1 and CDR2 from the germline V gene are SGHRS and YFSETQ. CDR3 in amino acids: CASSLVLAGDSTDTQYF. The CDR3 DNA follows: TGCGCCAGCAGCTTGGTGCTAGCGGGGGACAGCACAGATACGCAGTATTTT.

The chain uses TRBV7-9 and TRBJ2-6; no clear D. V shed 4 bases and J shed 9 bases, with 10 bases lying between them. CDR3 length equals 13 residues. Germline CDR1 SEHNR, CDR2 FQNEAQ (reference sequence). This CDR3 is CASSSGGGNVLTF. The CDR3 coding sequence is TGTGCCAGCAGCTCGGGTGGCGGCAACGTCCTGACTTTC.

This clonotype has just a few counts. This chain joins TRBV10-3 and TRBJ2-3; D gene unclear. In germline, CDR1 is ENHRY, CDR2 SYGVKD. V lost 7 bases, J lost 1 base, and 21 bases lay in between. The CDR3 is made up of 17 amino acids. The CDR3: CAIIQSDRAQGTDTQYF. The DNA for the CDR3 is TGTGCCATCATCCAGTCTGACCGGGCCCAAGGCACAGATACGCAGTATTTT.

This clonotype turned up a few times. The chain couples TRBV28 to TRBJ1-1, with unresolved D. V lost 10 bases and J 1 base, leaving 10 bases between the germline ends. CDR3 length: 12 amino acids. Per germline, CDR1 MDHEN and CDR2 SYDVKM. CDR3 region: CAIGRPNTEAFF. The CDR3 DNA is TGTGCCATTGGACGTCCGAACACTGAAGCTTTCTTT. The whole variable domain, filled in from reference TRBV28 and TRBJ1-1, reads DVKVTQSSRYLVKRTGEKVFLECVQDMDHENMFWYRQDPGLGLRLIYFSYDVKMKEKGDIPEGYSVSREKKERFSLILESASTNQTSMYLCAIGRPNTEAFFGQGTRLTVV.

For this clonotype: One end of the junction does not line up with germline, which may come from a read error. This chain links TRBV19 with TRBJ1-4; D gene unclear. The germline CDR1 and CDR2 sequences are LNHDA and SQIVND (reference sequence). This CDR3 is 13 amino acids long. The CDR3 protein is CASRIRTEEKLFF. The CDR3 region has the DNA TGTGCCAGTCGTATAAGGACGGAAGAAAAACTGTTTTTT.

This clonotype was counted only a few times. A read error may produce the germline difference seen at one junction end. The chain is built from TRBV7-8 and TRBJ2-3; 7 bases are a match to TRBD2. Germline CDR1 reads SGHVS; CDR2 reads FQNEAQ. The CDR3 spans 13 residues. The CDR3 nucleotides are TGTGCCAGCAGCCTAGGGAGTGGGGAGGGAAGCAATTTT. It yields the protein CASSLGSGEGSNF.

This clonotype was seen a handful of times. The rearrangement joins TRBV7-2 to TRBJ1-5; 7 positions match TRBD1. The CDR3 is 13 amino acids. CDR1 and CDR2 from the germline V gene are SGHTA and FQGNSA. V shed 10 bases and J 9 bases; nucleotides not matched to a gene: 12. This CDR3 is CATGTAPSSPQHF. Here the CDR3 DNA reads TGTGCCACAGGGACAGCTCCATCATCGCCCCAGCATTTT.

The chain employs TRBV6-2 or TRBV6-3 and TRBJ2-4; 8 bases map to TRBD1. CDR3 length: 19 amino acids. With 2 bases clipped from V and 7 bases from J, the junction kept 19 bases outside the gene matches. From germline, CDR1 is MNHEY and CDR2 SVGEGT. The CDR3 protein is CASSYPTGPRQGNENIQYF. DNA for the CDR3: TGTGCCAGCAGTTACCCCACAGGCCCCCGACAGGGGAATGAGAACATTCAGTACTTC.

This clonotype showed up many times. The chain employs TRBV5-1 and TRBJ2-3, with D tentatively TRBD1 (6 bases). The CDR3 covers 17 residues. Germline V gene data show CDR1 as SGHRS and CDR2 as YFSETQ. V was cut by 2 bases and J by 0 bases, with 16 bases left in between. The CDR3 DNA reads as TGCGCCAGCAGCTTCCTAGACAGGCGGTCTAGCACAGATACGCAGTATTTT. It yields the protein CASSFLDRRSSTDTQYF.

V gene TRBV7-3 combines with J gene TRBJ1-2; D remains unclear. Trimming cost V 8 bases and J 4 bases, with 8 bases left between them. This CDR3 is 11 amino acids long. Germline CDR1 reads SGHTA; CDR2 reads FQGTGA. The CDR3 loop is CASGQSYGYTF. The CDR3 DNA sequence: TGTGCCAGCGGTCAGAGCTATGGCTACACCTTC.

The rearrangement uses TRBV20-1 and TRBJ2-5; D may be TRBD2 (6 bases). CDR1 is DFQATT and CDR2 is SNEGSKA in the germline V gene (reference sequence). V lost 3 bases and J 4 bases, leaving 15 bases between the germline ends. The CDR3 consists of 14 residues. CDR3 amino acids: CSARPLALGETQYF. The DNA of the CDR3 is TGCAGTGCTAGGCCGCTAGCGCTGGGAGAGACCCAGTACTTC.

The V call is TRBV5-4, the J call TRBJ2-5; the D is unclear. Germline-derived CDR1 and CDR2 are SGHNT and YYREEE (reference sequence). The CDR3 sequence is 13 residues long. V dropped 3 bases and J dropped 3 bases, with 9 bases sitting between them. The CDR3: CASSWLPEETQYF. The CDR3 DNA reads TGTGCCAGCAGCTGGCTTCCGGAAGAGACCCAGTACTTC.

The sample holds many counts of this clonotype. The rearrangement uses TRBV5-1 and TRBJ2-2; a possible D gene is TRBD2 (6 bases). Germline CDR1 is SGHRS and CDR2 is YFSETQ. This CDR3 comprises 16 residues. Trimming removed 6 bases at V and 6 bases at J, with 21 bases between. CDR3 in amino acids: CASTPSGRPTAGELFF. The CDR3 region has the DNA TGCGCCAGCACCCCTTCGGGGAGGCCAACGGCCGGGGAGCTGTTTTTT.

This clonotype was seen at least ten times. The chain employs TRBV7-2 and TRBJ2-5; the D is unclear. CDR1 and CDR2 (germline): SGHTA, FQGNSA. Trimming cost V 3 bases and J 4 bases, with 9 bases left between them. The length of the CDR3 is 13 residues. The CDR3 DNA reads as TGTGCCAGCAGCTTCCGGGTCGGAGAGACCCAGTACTTC. This gives the protein CASSFRVGETQYF.

The V and J genes are TRBV27 and TRBJ2-3; D is undetermined. The CDR3 sequence is 17 residues long. The V end lost 3 bases, the J end lost 0 bases, and 16 bases lay between the germline ends. CDR1 and CDR2 (germline): MNHEY, SMNVEV (reference sequence). CDR3 sequence reads: CASSLTLGPPSTDTQYF. The CDR3 bases are TGTGCCAGCAGTTTGACCCTGGGCCCGCCTAGCACAGATACGCAGTATTTT.